These T cell receptor beta chains were read from a single sample in a study of cytomegalovirus exposure and HLA in healthy donors. The assay was immunoSEQ multiplex PCR, and TCRdb's table has in-frame clones only and misses some. The sample includes 90,000 to 120,000 clones, 70% to 80% of them seen just once. Sequenced sample: PBMCs. These receptors were taken from a man between 18 and 29 years old in good health and CMV-seronegative. Both conserved end residues are trimmed from each CDR3. Clone size is stated in some rows and not others, as once, few, many or a class when expanded.

>-|TRBJ1-1|TRBV6-5
ASSGQGVLSAF
>-|TRBJ2-7|TRBV7-7
VSSLALSGEQY
>-|TRBJ2-3|TRBV4-3
ASSQDRGGDTQY
>-|TRBJ2-7|TRBV4-2
ASSPLFEDEQY
>-|TRBJ1-2|TRBV12-5
ASGEGGSQIHGYT
>-|TRBJ2-7|TRBV7-2
ASRLRGGDYYEQY
>-|TRBJ2-2|TRBV5-8
ASRSRVVALNTGELF
>-|TRBJ1-6|TRBV9
ASSVGGGLRSPLH
>-|TRBJ1-5|TRBV15
ATSRVTGFQPQH
>-|TRBJ2-7|TRBV5-1
ASSLDPAYEQY
>-|TRBJ2-5|TRBV6-6
ASSRETQY
>-|TRBJ2-3|TRBV5-1
ASSGLAGRGADTQY
>-|TRBJ2-1|TRBV6-5
ASRTGSRTYNEQF
>once|TRBJ2-1|TRBV7-2
ASSSLAGGQF
>-|TRBJ1-6|TRBV6-6
ASSYEVQGNSPLH
>-|TRBJ1-1|TRBV14
ASSQDVGWGQEAF
>-|TRBJ1-5|TRBV10-3
AISEPDQPQH
>-|TRBJ2-1|TRBV5-1
ASSPLYTGREQF
>-|TRBJ1-1|TRBV4-1
ASSKWSGGAEAF
>-|TRBJ1-5|TRBV15
ATSSGGSGNQPQH
>-|TRBJ1-4|TRBV4-2
ASSQNPRTGRGEKLF
>few|TRBJ2-1|TRBV2
ASSATRHGNNEQF
>-|TRBJ2-3|TRBV19
ASSQGAGGTDTQY
>many|TRBJ2-2|TRBV7-9
ASSPGGAGGELF
>-|TRBJ2-3|TRBV19
ASSKLAGITDTQY
>few|TRBJ2-5|TRBV6-5
ASSSNGETQY
>many|TRBJ1-6|TRBV5-4
ASSLFQGSYNSPLH
>-|TRBJ1-3|TRBV28
ASTIHGAAGNTIY
>-|TRBJ2-3|TRBV7-9
ASSPGGAADTQY
>-|TRBJ2-7|TRBV7-8
ASSTRDRVHEQY
>-|TRBJ2-5|TRBV29-1
SVQAYQETQY
>-|TRBJ2-5|TRBV5-1
ASSLWRGAPQETQY
>-|-|TRBV5-6
ASSFRDSYEQY
>-|TRBJ2-6|TRBV15
ATSTRLPGANVLT
>-|TRBJ2-2|TRBV6-5
ASSYSSGNTGELF
>-|TRBJ2-7|TRBV4-2
ASSPGGAGYEQY
>-|TRBJ2-7|TRBV29-1
SVEDGQAYEQY
>-|TRBJ2-3|TRBV11-3
ASSPGLAAFTDTQY
>-|TRBJ2-2|TRBV30
AWSAIAGTGTNTGELF
>-|TRBJ2-1|TRBV19
ASSMEWKNTEQF
>-|TRBJ2-1|TRBV19
ASSSGSVLSTYNEQF
>few|TRBJ2-1|TRBV6-6
ASSFAEYNEQF
>-|TRBJ1-2|TRBV9
ASSVGDSVLYGYT
>-|TRBJ2-5|TRBV7-3
ASSPTGLAQETQY
>-|TRBJ1-5|TRBV15
ATSRVLGTGSLYSNQPQH
>-|TRBJ1-1|TRBV11-2
ASSLAGGSEAF
>-|TRBJ1-4|TRBV4-2
ASSAEVATNEKLF
>-|TRBJ1-2|TRBV6-5
ASSYHTTGQYGYT
>-|TRBJ1-2|TRBV27
ASSLEGQGNYGYT
>-|TRBJ2-3|TRBV7-9
ASSLVTTSGGTDTQY
>-|TRBJ2-2|TRBV5-1
ASSVSGQLTGELF
>-|TRBJ2-1|TRBV11-2
ASSLPRTGRNEQF
>-|TRBJ2-7|TRBV7-8
ASSPGTVEEQY
>-|TRBJ1-4|TRBV7-2
ASSLDGTGDEKLF